The 7 T cell receptor beta chains presented below share a single source sample, sequenced in a study of blood T cell repertoires in COVID-19. Method: immunoSEQ multiplex PCR; TCRdb's copy keeps in-frame clones and lacks some. The sample includes around 81,000 clones, around 82% of them seen just once. Source material: peripheral blood. Receptor source: a human donor in a cohort sampled during active COVID-19.

The chain couples TRBV6-2 or TRBV6-3 to TRBJ2-2, with 9 bases matching TRBD1. The CDR3 contains 18 residues. V shed 5 bases and J 1 base; nucleotides not matched to a gene: 11. Germline CDR1 reads MNHEY; CDR2 reads SVGEGT. CDR3 nucleotides: TGTGCCAGCAGTCCCGGGACAGGGATGTGGGAGAACACCGGGGAGCTGTTTTTT. Amino acids: CASSPGTGMWENTGELFF.

The chain combines TRBV11-3 with TRBJ2-3; a weak D match, TRBD2 (5 bases). The germline V gene has CDR1 SGHNT and CDR2 YENEEA. This CDR3 has 13 amino acids. V was shortened by 8 bases and J by 2 bases, with 11 bases between the two germline ends. CDR3 sequence reads: CASERGTTDTQYF. The CDR3 DNA sequence: TGTGCCAGCGAACGGGGAACCACAGATACGCAGTATTTT. The whole variable domain, remainder taken from reference TRBV11-3 and TRBJ2-3, is EAGVVQSPRYKIIEKKQPVAFWCNPISGHNTLYWYLQNLGQGPELLIRYENEEAVDDSQLPKDRFSAERLKGVDSTLKIQPAELGDSAVYLCASERGTTDTQYFGPGTRLTVL.

The chain employs TRBV15 and TRBJ1-2; no clear D. V was cut by 0 bases and J by 1 base, with 9 bases left in between. This CDR3 contains 15 residues. The germline V gene has CDR1 LNHNV and CDR2 YYDKDF (reference sequence). CDR3 residues: CATSRDREFNYGYTF. In DNA, the CDR3 is TGTGCCACCAGCAGAGATAGGGAGTTTAACTATGGCTACACCTTC.

This sequence joins TRBV12-3 or TRBV12-4 and TRBJ1-2, with D possibly being TRBD1 (5 bases). Trimming left V 6 bases short and J 3 bases short, with 11 bases between. This CDR3 comprises 13 residues. CDR3: CASSLGEDYGYTF. In nucleotides, the CDR3 is TGTGCCAGCAGCCTGGGGGAGGACTATGGCTACACCTTC.

The chain couples TRBV2 to TRBJ2-6; TRBD1 might be the D (6 bases). Between the trimmed V and J ends, which lost 6 bases and 4 bases, there was a span of 13 bases. Germline-derived CDR1 and CDR2 are SNHLY and FYNNEI. The CDR3 runs to 15 residues. The CDR3, as DNA: TGTGCCAGCAGGCGACAGGCGTGGGGGGCCAACGTCCTGACTTTC. As protein: CASRRQAWGANVLTF.

This clone was picked up a small number of times. This rearrangement joins TRBV12-5 to TRBJ1-1, with D unclear. CDR3 length: 10 amino acids. Trimming left V 7 bases short and J 10 bases short, with 10 bases between. The germline V gene encodes CDR1 LGHNT and CDR2 FRNRAP. The CDR3 loop reads CASARGPAFF. CDR3 in DNA: TGTGCTAGTGCCCGAGGGCCAGCTTTCTTT. The variable domain in full, completed from reference TRBV12-5 and TRBJ1-1, reads DARVTQTPRHKVTEMGQEVTMRCQPILGHNTVFWYRQTMMQGLELLAYFRNRAPLDDSGMPKDRFSAEMPDATLATLKIQPSEPRDSAVYFCASARGPAFFGQGTRLTVV.

The chain couples TRBV18 to TRBJ2-1, with 7 bases that match TRBD1. Trimming removed 6 bases from V and 5 bases from J; junction bases left unmatched: 7. The CDR3 has 14 residues. Germline V gene lookup returns CDR1 KGHSH and CDR2 LQKENI. The CDR3 nucleotides are TGTGCCAGCTCGCTAAATACAGGGGACAATGAGCAGTTCTTC. It yields the protein CASSLNTGDNEQFF.